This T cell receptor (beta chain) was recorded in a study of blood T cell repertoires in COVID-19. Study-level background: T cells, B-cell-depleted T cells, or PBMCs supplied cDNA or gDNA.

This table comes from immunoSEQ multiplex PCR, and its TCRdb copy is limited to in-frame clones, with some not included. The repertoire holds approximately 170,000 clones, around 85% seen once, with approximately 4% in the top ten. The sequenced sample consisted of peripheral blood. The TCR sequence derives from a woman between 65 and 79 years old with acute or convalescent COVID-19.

This CDR3 reads CASSLAGGEGYTF. CDR3 in DNA: TGTGCCAGCAGCTTAGCAGGGGGTGAAGGCTACACCTTC. This chain links TRBV7-6 with TRBJ1-2, with D perhaps matching TRBD1 (6 bases). This CDR3 has 13 amino acids. Trimming stripped 0 bases from V and 8 bases from J, with 10 bases between. Per the germline V gene, CDR1 is SGHVS and CDR2 is FNYEAQ.